The 30 T cell receptor beta chains given below trace back to one sample, sequenced in a study of blood T cell repertoires in COVID-19. Here immunoSEQ multiplex PCR was the method, and the copy in TCRdb shows in-frame clones only, minus some. The data hold approximately 13,000 clones, with 55% to 85% observed a single time. Sample: peripheral blood. Source of these receptors: a man aged 65-85 years with acute or convalescent COVID-19.

The chain links TRBV6-2 or TRBV6-3 to TRBJ1-2; D remains unclear. Trimming took off 0 bases at V and 4 bases at J, with 6 bases between the two ends. Per the germline V gene, CDR1 is MNHEY and CDR2 is SVGEGT. The CDR3 has 13 amino acids. The CDR3 is CASSYSGIYGYTF. CDR3 nucleotide sequence: TGTGCCAGCAGTTACTCCGGGATCTATGGCTACACCTTC.

This clone was seen a few times. The V call is TRBV30, the J call TRBJ2-1; 9 bases are shared with TRBD2. CDR1 is GTSNPN and CDR2 is SVGIG in the germline V gene (reference sequence). V gave up 0 bases and J gave up 8 bases; unmatched junction bases: 14. There are 17 residues in the CDR3. The chain's CDR3 is CAWSVRSGSLLVYEQFF. The CDR3 region has the DNA TGTGCCTGGAGTGTACGTAGCGGGAGCCTTTTAGTATATGAGCAGTTCTTC. Looking up the rest from reference TRBV30 and TRBJ2-1 gives the full variable domain: SQTIHQWPATLVQPVGSPLSLECTVEGTSNPNLYWYRQAAGRGLQLLFYSVGIGQISSEVPQNLSASRPQDRQFILSSKKLLLSDSGFYLCAWSVRSGSLLVYEQFFGPGTRLTVL.

The J gene is TRBJ2-2, the V gene TRBV13, with D possibly TRBD2 on 6 matching bases. The V gene's germline CDR1 is PRHDT and CDR2 FYEKMQ (reference sequence). The CDR3 has 14 residues. V shed 11 bases and J shed 1 base, with 14 bases lying between them. Here the CDR3 DNA reads TGTGCCGTCACCAGGAGGGTGAACACCGGGGAGCTGTTTTTT. The encoded protein is CAVTRRVNTGELFF.

The V and J genes are TRBV6-5 and TRBJ1-2, with 9 bases matching TRBD1. This CDR3 is built from 14 residues. V lost 6 bases, J lost 7 bases, and 9 bases stayed unmatched. Germline assignment: CDR1 MNHEY and CDR2 SVGAGI. The CDR3 nucleotides read TGTGCCAGCAGCCGGGGACAGGGAATCGGTGGCTACACCTTC. Translation: CASSRGQGIGGYTF.

V gene TRBV19 combines with J gene TRBJ1-1, with TRBD1 matching 9 bases. The germline V gene encodes CDR1 LNHDA and CDR2 SQIVND (reference sequence). V lost 5 bases and J lost 4; bases outside the gene matches: 8. The length of the CDR3 is 15 residues. In DNA form, the CDR3 reads TGTGCCAGTAGTTTCCGGGACAGGGCGGCCACTGAAGCTTTCTTT. This codes for CASSFRDRAATEAFF.

This clone showed up just once. This chain links TRBV27 with TRBJ1-5; 7 nucleotides match TRBD1. CDR1 and CDR2 from the germline V gene are MNHEY and SMNVEV (reference sequence). The length of the CDR3 is 14 residues. The ends lost 4 bases at V and 10 bases at J; junction bases unmatched: 10. The CDR3 region has the DNA TGTGCCAGCAGTTCACACTTGACAGGGAATCCCCAGCATTTT. It translates to CASSSHLTGNPQHF.

The V and J genes are TRBV6-6 and TRBJ1-5; a weak D match, TRBD1 (6 bases). Deletions cut 7 bases from V and 6 bases from J, with 22 bases between. This CDR3 has 16 residues. Germline V gene lookup returns CDR1 MNHNY and CDR2 SVGAGI (reference sequence). The CDR3 DNA sequence: TGTGCCAGCATCTACAGGACAGAGGGGATGGGTCAGCCCCAGCATTTT. Protein sequence: CASIYRTEGMGQPQHF.

This chain links TRBV2 with TRBJ1-2; the D gene is possibly TRBD1 (5 bases). Trimming pared 4 bases from V and 0 bases from J, leaving 18 bases between. CDR3 length: 17 residues. The germline V gene encodes CDR1 SNHLY and CDR2 FYNNEI. CDR3 nucleotides: TGTGCCAGCAGTGGGCTTGGCGCAGGGTCGCCTAACTATGGCTACACCTTC. Protein: CASSGLGAGSPNYGYTF.

This clone was observed a handful of times. This chain uses TRBV6-4 with TRBJ2-3; a weak D match, TRBD2 (5 bases). V lost 2 bases, J lost 3 bases, and 12 bases lay in between. This CDR3 is 15 amino acids long. Germline values: CDR1 MRHNA, CDR2 SNTAGT. CDR3 sequence reads: CASSDQAGNTDTQYF. The CDR3 bases are TGTGCCAGCAGTGACCAGGCGGGTAATACAGATACGCAGTATTTT.

The chain has TRBV7-9 and TRBJ1-6; tentatively, D is TRBD1 (5 bases). The CDR3 sequence is 13 residues long. Germline loops: CDR1 SEHNR, CDR2 FQNEAQ (reference sequence). Deletions cut 11 bases from V and 7 bases from J, with 15 bases between. This chain's CDR3 is CAVSGSGNSPLHF. For the CDR3, the DNA is TGTGCCGTGTCAGGGTCTGGGAATTCACCCCTCCACTTT.

This clone was counted only a few times. The chain uses TRBV5-1 and TRBJ2-2; no firm D call. With 5 bases removed from V and 6 bases from J, the gap between germline ends came to 11 bases. This CDR3 comprises 13 residues. Germline V gene lookup returns CDR1 SGHRS and CDR2 YFSETQ. CDR3 in DNA: TGCGCCAGCAGGGCTGCTGAGGCCGGGGAGCTGTTTTTT. Encoded protein: CASRAAEAGELFF.

The V gene is TRBV5-1, the J gene TRBJ2-5, with D tentatively TRBD1 (6 bases). The CDR3 has 15 amino acids. The germline CDR1 and CDR2 sequences are SGHRS and YFSETQ. The V gene lost 4 bases and the J gene lost 5 bases, with 18 bases spanning the gap. The DNA for the CDR3 is TGCGCCAGCAGCCCGGCCGGCCACAGGGCTGAGACCCAGTACTTC. Protein sequence: CASSPAGHRAETQYF.

A few counts support this clone. V gene TRBV7-2 combines with J gene TRBJ1-5; TRBD1 aligns across 7 bases. This CDR3 spans 15 amino acids. V shed 3 bases, J shed 6 bases, and the junction held 8 bases outside the gene matches. The germline V gene has CDR1 SGHTA and CDR2 FQGNSA. CDR3 bases: TGTGCCAGCAGCTTGACAGGGCGGCTGGGTCAGCCCCAGCATTTT. This gives the protein CASSLTGRLGQPQHF.

This clone is a singleton in its sample. The genes are TRBV27 and TRBJ2-3; D is undetermined. V was cut by 5 bases and J by 3 bases, with 18 bases left in between. The CDR3 is 16 residues long. Germline V gene lookup returns CDR1 MNHEY and CDR2 SMNVEV (reference sequence). The CDR3 DNA reads TGTGCCAGCAGTCCTTCAACAAACCCCCTTACAGATACGCAGTATTTT. This translates into CASSPSTNPLTDTQYF.

V gene TRBV10-3 combines with J gene TRBJ2-7; 9 nucleotides align to TRBD2. V gave up 0 bases and J gave up 4 bases; unmatched junction bases: 4. Germline CDR1 is ENHRY and CDR2 is SYGVKD. The CDR3 spans 15 residues. This CDR3 is CAISESGLAGYEQYF. The CDR3 DNA reads as TGTGCCATCAGTGAGTCGGGGCTAGCGGGGTACGAGCAGTACTTC.

This clone was picked up one time. The V and J genes are TRBV7-2 and TRBJ2-6; 10 nucleotides agree with TRBD1. The CDR3 is 17 residues long. Germline V lookup: CDR1 SGHTA, CDR2 FQGNSA. Trimming removed 5 bases from V and 1 base from J; junction bases left unmatched: 5. CDR3 DNA: TGTGCCAGCAGCCCCGGGACAGGGGCTTCTGGGGCCAACGTCCTGACTTTC. Its protein is CASSPGTGASGANVLTF. The full variable domain, in which reference TRBV7-2 and TRBJ2-6 provide the parts outside the CDR3, is GAGVSQSPSNKVTEKGKDVELRCDPISGHTALYWYRQSLGQGLEFLIYFQGNSAPDKSGLPSDRFSAERTGGSVSTLTIQRTQQEDSAVYLCASSPGTGASGANVLTFGAGSRLTVL.

CDR3 sequence reads: CASSLGGPYEQYF. The CDR3 coding sequence is TGCGCCAGCAGCTTGGGAGGGCCCTACGAGCAGTACTTC. V is TRBV5-1 and J is TRBJ2-7, with D perhaps matching TRBD2 (5 bases). This CDR3 has 13 amino acids. Germline-derived CDR1 and CDR2 are SGHRS and YFSETQ. Trimming removed 0 bases from V and 2 bases from J, with 6 bases in between.

The chain couples TRBV19 to TRBJ1-2; 8 nucleotides match TRBD1. V lost 6 bases to trimming and J lost 4 bases; unmatched junction nucleotides: 13. Germline values: CDR1 LNHDA, CDR2 SQIVND (reference sequence). This CDR3 has 16 residues. In DNA form, the CDR3 reads TGTGCCAGTAGGCCCCGGTGGCAGGGGGCAGTCTATGGCTACACCTTC. Protein: CASRPRWQGAVYGYTF.

This sequence joins TRBV5-8 and TRBJ2-5, with D possibly matching TRBD2 (6 bases). Germline loops: CDR1 SGHTS, CDR2 YDEGEE. This CDR3 is 15 amino acids long. Between the trimmed V and J ends, which lost 1 base and 5 bases, there was a span of 15 bases. This CDR3 is CASSLFFLGGETQYF. CDR3 nucleotides: TGTGCCAGCAGCTTGTTCTTCCTTGGGGGGGAGACCCAGTACTTC.

A single count supports this clone. This sequence joins TRBV11-1 and TRBJ1-5, with 7 bases matching TRBD1. The germline V gene has CDR1 SGHAT and CDR2 FQDESV (reference sequence). The CDR3 contains 15 residues. Germline trimming cut 3 bases from V and 5 bases from J; bases unmatched to any gene: 7. Written as DNA, the CDR3 is TGTGCCAGCAGCTTTACAGGGGACAGATATCAGCCCCAGCATTTT. It translates to CASSFTGDRYQPQHF.

This chain links TRBV7-2 with TRBJ1-5; the D is unclear. The germline V gene encodes CDR1 SGHTA and CDR2 FQGNSA. The CDR3 is made up of 13 amino acids. With 5 bases removed from V and 5 bases from J, the gap between germline ends came to 10 bases. Written as DNA, the CDR3 is TGTGCCAGCAGCGGAGAGCGTGATCAGCCCCAGCATTTT. Translation gives CASSGERDQPQHF. The variable domain in full, completed from reference TRBV7-2 and TRBJ1-5, reads GAGVSQSPSNKVTEKGKDVELRCDPISGHTALYWYRQSLGQGLEFLIYFQGNSAPDKSGLPSDRFSAERTGGSVSTLTIQRTQQEDSAVYLCASSGERDQPQHFGDGTRLSIL.

The rearrangement links TRBV6-5 to TRBJ2-3; 7 bases map to TRBD2. V lost 6 bases to trimming and J lost 3 bases; unmatched junction nucleotides: 6. The germline CDR1 and CDR2 sequences are MNHEY and SVGAGI. The CDR3 runs to 14 residues. The CDR3 DNA sequence: TGTGCCAGCAGCTTAGCGGGTGAGACAGATACGCAGTATTTT. It specifies CASSLAGETDTQYF.

The gene calls are TRBV18 and TRBJ2-7; D gene unclear. CDR3 length equals 12 residues. Germline V gene sequence: CDR1 KGHSH, CDR2 LQKENI. The V and J ends lost 5 bases and 5 bases respectively, with 10 bases between them. This CDR3 is CASSGSSDEQYF. The CDR3 nucleotides are TGTGCCAGCTCAGGTAGTTCCGACGAGCAGTACTTC.

The V call is TRBV6-5, the J call TRBJ1-2; D is undetermined. This CDR3 contains 11 residues. The germline gives CDR1 MNHEY, CDR2 SVGAGI. Trimming shortened V by 7 bases and J by 10 bases, and 13 bases separated the two germline ends. CDR3 sequence reads: CASIQYMVYTF. Written as DNA, the CDR3 is TGTGCCAGCATACAGTATATGGTCTACACCTTC.

In its sample, this clone is medium-sized. The rearrangement joins TRBV7-9 to TRBJ2-7; D perhaps matches TRBD2 (6 bases). This CDR3 region has 12 residues. Trimming shortened V by 10 bases and J by 0 bases, and 10 bases separated the two germline ends. The germline gives CDR1 SEHNR, CDR2 FQNEAQ (reference sequence). The CDR3 sequence is CATGDGSYEQYF. The DNA for the CDR3 is TGTGCCACGGGGGACGGCTCCTACGAGCAGTACTTC.

The chain employs TRBV19 and TRBJ1-1; D remains unclear. The CDR3 totals 13 residues. Germline lookup yields CDR1 LNHDA and CDR2 SQIVND (reference sequence). V was pared by 6 bases and J by 1 base, with 9 bases between. Written as DNA, the CDR3 is TGTGCCAGTAGCCAGAACAAGAACACTGAAGCTTTCTTT. Its translation: CASSQNKNTEAFF.

This chain links TRBV5-4 with TRBJ2-7; 7 bases agree with TRBD2. The CDR3 covers 13 residues. The germline V gene has CDR1 SGHNT and CDR2 YYREEE (reference sequence). With 4 bases clipped from V and 6 bases from J, the junction kept 7 bases outside the gene matches. In DNA form, the CDR3 reads TGTGCCAGCAGCGAAGTAGGGGAGGGCGAGCAGTACTTC. As protein: CASSEVGEGEQYF.

The genes are TRBV3-1 (or the pseudogene TRBV3-2) and TRBJ1-1; no definite D call. Germline V gene sequence: CDR1 LGHDT, CDR2 YNNKEL (reference sequence). Trimming removed 1 base from V and 2 bases from J, with 8 bases in between. The CDR3 is 14 residues long. Here the CDR3 reads CASSQVSGNTEAFF. The CDR3 coding sequence is TGTGCCAGCAGCCAAGTCTCAGGCAACACTGAAGCTTTCTTT.

This clone was seen a few times. V is TRBV25-1 and J is TRBJ1-1, with 9 positions matching TRBD1. Trimming cost V 3 bases and J 2 bases; bases outside gene matches: 1. The CDR3 consists of 14 residues. Looked up from germline, CDR1 is MGHDK and CDR2 is SYGVNS. CDR3 residues: CASSEGQGNTEAFF. The CDR3 DNA follows: TGTGCCAGCAGTGAGGGACAGGGAAACACTGAAGCTTTCTTT.

The chain has TRBV6-5 and TRBJ2-1; a possible D gene is TRBD1 (6 bases). V lost 6 bases, J lost 2 bases, and 14 bases lay in between. The CDR3 is 15 residues long. Germline V CDR1 and CDR2: MNHEY, SVGAGI. The CDR3 here is CASSPTGGPYNEQFF. The CDR3 coding sequence is TGTGCCAGCAGCCCAACTGGGGGCCCCTACAATGAGCAGTTCTTC.